The 13 T cell receptor beta chains below all came from one sample that was sequenced in a study of Ad26.COV2.S vaccination and SARS-CoV-2 variants. Noted treatment: roughly 18 received Ad26.COV2.S at low or high dose, single or two shots; about 5 received placebo; per-sample allocation not given. Sampling was done on day 63 after the first vaccine or placebo injection. Sequencing used immunoSEQ multiplex PCR; TCRdb keeps in-frame clones, though not all of them. The sample shows about 390,000 clones, 88% of them seen only once. Sequenced here: peripheral blood, sampled in a trial of Ad26.COV2.S vaccine versus placebo. The source is a person aged 18-65 years who received the Ad26.COV2.S COVID-19 vaccine or a placebo.

The chain joins TRBV27 to TRBJ2-7, with D maybe TRBD2 (7 bases). This CDR3 is 14 amino acids long. The V gene's germline CDR1 is MNHEY and CDR2 SMNVEV (reference sequence). With 5 bases removed from V and 6 bases from J, the gap between germline ends came to 17 bases. CDR3 sequence: CASSAHRGAIEQYF. CDR3 coding DNA: TGTGCCAGCAGTGCCCACCGGGGGGCCATCGAGCAGTACTTC.

The V gene is TRBV3-1 (or the pseudogene TRBV3-2), the J gene TRBJ2-2; D possibly corresponds to TRBD1 (6 bases). The V gene's germline CDR1 is LGHDT and CDR2 YNNKEL (reference sequence). Trimming left V 0 bases short and J 4 bases short, with 9 bases between. The CDR3 is 15 amino acids. CDR3 residues: CASSQEVRGTGELFF. For the CDR3, the DNA is TGTGCCAGCAGCCAAGAAGTCAGGGGCACCGGGGAGCTGTTTTTT.

V and J are TRBV10-3 and TRBJ2-2, with D unclear. CDR1 and CDR2 from the germline V gene are ENHRY and SYGVKD. Trimming removed 3 bases at V and 7 bases at J, with 15 bases between. The CDR3 spans 15 residues. The CDR3 DNA is TGTGCCATCAGTGAAATTGTGGCAGTTGGCGGGGAGCTGTTTTTT. This sequence encodes CAISEIVAVGGELFF.

The V gene is TRBV5-1, the J gene TRBJ2-3; D might be TRBD2 (6 bases). CDR3 length: 17 residues. The V gene's germline CDR1 is SGHRS and CDR2 YFSETQ. V lost 0 bases, J lost 6 bases, and 20 bases lay in between. The CDR3 DNA sequence: TGCGCCAGCAGCTTGGCCGGGGGAGGTCTTATGGGGGATACGCAGTATTTT. Translating it yields CASSLAGGGLMGDTQYF.

With regard to this clone: This sample also contains other DNA sequences that code for the same CDR3. The chain links TRBV24-1 to TRBJ2-3; D ambiguous. Per the germline V gene, CDR1 is KGHDR and CDR2 is SFDVKD. V lost 2 bases, J lost 0 bases, and 8 bases lay in between. The CDR3 consists of 15 residues. The CDR3 bases are TGTGCCACCAGTGATTCATCCGGAAGCACAGATACGCAGTATTTT. Its translation is CATSDSSGSTDTQYF.

The chain couples TRBV6-1 to TRBJ2-7; D possibly corresponds to TRBD2 (6 bases). This CDR3 is 15 amino acids long. CDR1 MNHNS and CDR2 SASEGT come from the germline V gene. V lost 2 bases and J 2 bases, leaving 13 bases between the germline ends. The CDR3 nucleotides are TGTGCCAGCAGTGAACCGGGACTCCTGACCTACGAGCAGTACTTC. Its translation: CASSEPGLLTYEQYF.

The genes are TRBV18 and TRBJ2-1, with 8 nucleotides matching TRBD2. This CDR3 region has 15 residues. Germline CDR1 and CDR2: KGHSH and LQKENI. V lost 3 bases and J lost 0; bases outside the gene matches: 1. The chain's CDR3 is CASSPSGSSYNEQFF. CDR3 DNA sequence: TGTGCCAGCTCACCCAGCGGGAGCTCCTACAATGAGCAGTTCTTC.

The gene calls are TRBV6-5 and TRBJ2-7; D is possibly TRBD1 or TRBD2 (5 bases each). Trimming left V 4 bases short and J 3 bases short, with 13 bases between. CDR1 and CDR2 (germline): MNHEY, SVGAGI. There are 14 residues in the CDR3. The CDR3 DNA is TGTGCCAGCAGTTCCGGGACGGAACTCTACGAGCAGTACTTC. Its protein is CASSSGTELYEQYF.

In this sample, this clone turned up a few times. The V and J genes are TRBV6-5 and TRBJ2-7; 10 nucleotides match TRBD1. CDR1 and CDR2 (germline): MNHEY, SVGAGI. The CDR3 is made up of 15 amino acids. The V and J ends lost 7 bases and 4 bases, in that order; junction bases with no gene match: 10. CDR3 residues: CASKLGQGGTYEQYF. In nucleotides, the CDR3 is TGTGCCAGCAAGCTAGGACAGGGGGGAACTTACGAGCAGTACTTC.

This chain uses TRBV6-5 with TRBJ2-5, with 14 nucleotides matching TRBD2. This CDR3 spans 15 amino acids. After removal of 4 bases from V and 4 bases from J, the junction contained 2 bases not matched to a gene. CDR1 MNHEY and CDR2 SVGAGI come from the germline V gene. For the CDR3, the DNA is TGTGCCAGCAGTTTTGGGACTAGCGGGGGAGAGACCCAGTACTTC. The encoded protein is CASSFGTSGGETQYF.

This sequence joins TRBV7-8 and TRBJ1-1, with no clear D. The CDR3 totals 16 residues. Deletions cut 4 bases from V and 2 bases from J, with 17 bases between. CDR1 is SGHVS, CDR2 FQNEAQ, per germline. This chain's CDR3 is CASSSYEVLLNTEAFF. The DNA of the CDR3 is TGTGCCAGCAGCTCTTACGAGGTCCTTTTAAACACTGAAGCTTTCTTT.

J is TRBJ2-5 and V is TRBV4-1; 7 positions agree with TRBD1. CDR3 size: 14 residues. Germline CDR1 MGHRA, CDR2 YSYEKL. V gave up 0 bases and J gave up 4 bases; unmatched junction bases: 2. The CDR3 nucleotides are TGCGCCAGCAGCCAAGAGGGACAGATAGAGACCCAGTACTTC. Amino acid sequence: CASSQEGQIETQYF.

J is TRBJ2-5 and V is TRBV7-9; tentative D call: TRBD1 (5 bases). Germline assignment: CDR1 SEHNR and CDR2 FQNEAQ (reference sequence). This CDR3 has 14 residues. Trimming pared 4 bases from V and 5 bases from J, leaving 14 bases between. The CDR3 here is CASSSPQGGETQYF. As DNA, the CDR3 is TGTGCCAGCAGCTCACCCCAGGGTGGGGAGACCCAGTACTTC.